This TCR beta chain was identified in a study of cytotoxic CD8 clonotypes in ibrutinib-treated CLL (dated by TCRdb to the early 2020s). About the investigation overall: The cohort was composed of about 10 relapsed/refractory and about 15 treatment-naive patients; IGHV unmutated status was identified in some 17 patients. Responses were partial in 25 or so patients and complete in 2; after median around 66 months follow-up, some 15 stayed in remission and some twelve progressed. Response samples were taken after a median of roughly a year on treatment, ranging from about 6 to 40 months. An average of 255,043 productive templates and tens of thousands of productive rearrangements was obtained per sample. Of the 90 or so participants in the trial, about 25 had longitudinal samples available. Cryopreserved peripheral blood mononuclear cells were obtained prior to treatment, at the time of response, and at either disease progression or sustained remission. Every remission and progressive disease sample was obtained while ibrutinib was still being received by the patients.

Summary of the overall study and its limitations: At baseline, clonality was higher than in age-matched healthy donors and showed a strong correlation with circulating CD8+ T-cell counts. At ibrutinib response clonality went up, during sustained remission it held steady, and at progression it dropped back toward baseline. Public clonotypes were rare and either shrank or stayed stable during treatment, and the rise in clonality at ibrutinib response reflected expansion of private clonotypes. Sampling times were not matched between patients in sustained remission and patients whose disease was progressing, and lymph node repertoires were not examined.

The CDR3 holds 12 amino acids from the cysteine to the phenylalanine. Of the read, only the CDR3 DNA is kept; its 36 bases are in frame from base 1. V loses 1 base, J loses 4 bases, and the germline ends lie 4 bases apart. For CDR1 and CDR2, the germline V gene lists MNHNS and SASEGT. Per the publication, the time point label means: 12 months on ibrutinib. For TCR beta library preparation, about 2.2 micrograms of genomic DNA was extracted from cryopreserved PBMCs. High-throughput TCR beta sequencing was performed on longitudinal blood samples from CLL patients receiving ibrutinib monotherapy. The patients took part in an open-label, single-center phase 2 trial of ibrutinib monotherapy. As regards this clone: Its antigen has not been determined. The record has no base qualities; no much larger clone is one base away.

A MiSeq instrument was used for deep resolution sequencing, which targeted depths ranging from 1 in 1 million up to 1 in 200,000 T cells, with coverage averaging 10x for each clonotype. The immunoSEQ hsTCRB Kit was used to generate TCR beta libraries. Per the authors' processing: The data were analyzed with ImmunoSEQ Analyzer and ImmunoSEQ Data Assistant, and V, D and J gene assignments followed IMGT definitions. Clonality was computed as one minus normalized Shannon entropy of productive rearrangement frequencies, ranging from 0 to 1. Only overrepresented clonotypes making up at least 0.05% of the repertoire of each patient were included in the public clonotype analysis. Fewer than 15 age-matched healthy donor repertoires from immuneACCESS served as clonality controls. In its TCRdb copy, this immuneACCESS table keeps in-frame sequences only and misses some clones. Where compared with another copy, unresolved V genes explain less than half of these, and the others have no known cause. D and trimming were read from the DNA, whereas the V and J calls and clone size are those reported in that table. Here the sample has about 49,000 clones; approximately 50% occur a single time. Jointly, the top ten make up around a third of the sample.

The chain links TRBV6-1 with TRBJ1-2, with no confident D gene call. This clonotype was obtained from a human donor with chronic lymphocytic leukemia. The specimen comprised PBMCs, sampled after 12 months of ibrutinib treatment. In nucleotides, the sequence is TGTGCCAGCAGTGAAGGGACCTATGGCTACACCTTC. Translated, this is CASSEGTYGYTF.